This record looks at one TCR beta chain sequence and its context. Its matching antigen is unknown. The sample originates from a study of PD-L1 blockade in urothelial cancer. Background on the study: Blood analysis took place 3 weeks (second dose) and 6 weeks after treatment start.

The method was immunoSEQ multiplex PCR; TCRdb's version includes in-frame clones alone and lacks a portion of them. The sample has more than 85,000 clones, around 87% seen once. Time point described: pretreatment peripheral blood. V shed 0 bases, J shed 4 bases, and the junction held 7 bases outside the gene matches. CDR3 length: 16 amino acids. Germline-derived CDR1 and CDR2 are SGDLS and YYNGEE. Study results and limitations: A below-median TCR clonality in blood before treatment predicted better survival.

The chain joins TRBV9 to TRBJ2-3; 8 bases agree with TRBD2. This TCR was sampled from a man aged 60 to 69 with urothelial cancer. Source: PBMCs, taken around atezolizumab (anti-PD-L1) treatment. This chain's CDR3 is CASSVELRGAPDTQYF. In DNA, the CDR3 is TGTGCCAGCAGCGTAGAGTTGCGGGGGGCGCCAGATACGCAGTATTTT.